Below are 32 T cell receptor beta chains sequenced from a single sample in a study of cytomegalovirus exposure and HLA in healthy donors (TCRdb year 2017). Library preparation employed the immunoSEQ multiplex PCR assay. For the multiplex PCR, a mixture combining 60 forward primers for TCR Vbeta segments and 13 reverse primers for TCR Jbeta segments was used. Imported from immuneACCESS, the table was reduced by TCRdb to in-frame sequences with V and J called. These copies leave out some clones; in studies compared against another copy, an unresolved V gene accounts for under half, and the cause of the remainder is not known. For this sample there are some 48,000 clones; roughly 80% appear just once. The top ten constitute 7.5% to 8.5% of the sample. The sequenced material came from PBMCs. Receptors were obtained from a man aged 25 to 40 in good health and CMV-seropositive.

This chain uses TRBV10-2 with TRBJ2-3; TRBD2 aligns across 11 bases. Per the germline V gene, CDR1 is WSHSY and CDR2 is SAAADI. Trimming at V came to 4 bases and at J to 3 bases, leaving 9 bases not matched to a gene. The CDR3 has 17 amino acids. The CDR3 region has the DNA TGCGCCAGCAGTGGGGCCTCTAGCGGGGGGACGACAGATACGCAGTATTTT. Translation gives CASSGASSGGTTDTQYF.

The V call is TRBV28, the J call TRBJ2-7; TRBD1 is a possible D gene (6 bases). Trimming took 6 bases from V and 3 from J, leaving 9 bases between them. This CDR3 is 12 amino acids long. The germline CDR1 and CDR2 sequences are MDHEN and SYDVKM. This CDR3 reads CASRQQGYEQYF. As DNA, the CDR3 is TGTGCCAGCAGACAACAGGGCTACGAGCAGTACTTC.

The chain couples TRBV9 to TRBJ2-3; 8 positions match TRBD2. The CDR3 has 15 residues. Trimming took 0 bases from V and 4 from J; bases not matched to a gene: 4. Germline V lookup: CDR1 SGDLS, CDR2 YYNGEE. The DNA for the CDR3 is TGTGCCAGCAGCGTAGAAGGGACTAGACCAGATACGCAGTATTTT. Its translation is CASSVEGTRPDTQYF.

The chain employs TRBV5-1 and TRBJ2-5; possibly TRBD2 for D (6 bases). The CDR3 sequence is 13 residues long. Looked up from germline, CDR1 is SGHRS and CDR2 is YFSETQ. V lost 4 bases, J lost 4 bases, and 11 bases lay in between. The CDR3 sequence is CASSHLGGETQYF. The CDR3 bases are TGCGCCAGCAGCCACCTGGGGGGAGAGACCCAGTACTTC.

The chain carries TRBV5-1 and TRBJ2-6; D is uncertain. This CDR3 spans 16 amino acids. V gave up 0 bases and J gave up 1 base, with 8 bases separating them. Germline loops: CDR1 SGHRS, CDR2 YFSETQ. The DNA for the CDR3 is TGCGCCAGCAGCTTGGGAAGAGGTTCTGGGGCCAACGTCCTGACTTTC. As protein: CASSLGRGSGANVLTF.

The genes are TRBV20-1 and TRBJ1-1, with unresolved D. This CDR3 region has 11 residues. CDR1 DFQATT and CDR2 SNEGSKA come from the germline V gene (reference sequence). The V end lost 8 bases, the J end lost 8 bases, and 15 bases lay between the germline ends. CDR3 bases: TGCAGTACCCGGAGGGAACTAGAAGCTTTCTTT. Amino acids: CSTRRELEAFF.

The V and J genes are TRBV7-9 and TRBJ1-6; D possibly corresponds to TRBD1 (6 bases). CDR1 is SEHNR, CDR2 FQNEAQ, per germline (reference sequence). The CDR3 extends over 15 amino acids. Trimming cost V 2 bases and J 13 bases, with 18 bases left between them. The CDR3 reads CASSLSRQGLLPLHF. In nucleotides, the CDR3 is TGTGCCAGCAGCTTATCTCGGCAGGGGCTGCTCCCCCTCCACTTT.

The chain couples TRBV5-8 to TRBJ2-5; 11 bases are a match to TRBD2. Germline V gene sequence: CDR1 SGHTS, CDR2 YDEGEE. The V and J ends lost 4 bases and 1 base, in that order; junction bases with no gene match: 3. The CDR3 covers 15 residues. For the CDR3, the DNA is TGTGCCAGCAGCCCTAGCGGGGGGCTCCAAGAGACCCAGTACTTC. Protein product: CASSPSGGLQETQYF.

V is TRBV7-8 and J is TRBJ2-1; D is ambiguous. The CDR3 has 15 residues. CDR1 is SGHVS, CDR2 FQNEAQ, per germline. Deletions cut 1 base from V and 10 bases from J, with 17 bases between. CDR3 bases: TGTGCCAGCAGCTTAGATCCCTCCCCGGGTCCAGAGCAGTTCTTC. It encodes CASSLDPSPGPEQFF.

The genes are TRBV9 and TRBJ2-3, with 8 bases lining up with TRBD2. This CDR3 has 15 residues. V lost 0 bases to trimming and J lost 2 bases; unmatched junction nucleotides: 2. CDR1 and CDR2 (germline): SGDLS, YYNGEE. The CDR3 nucleotides are TGTGCCAGCAGCGTAGAGCGGGGGACCACAGATACGCAGTATTTT. Amino acid sequence: CASSVERGTTDTQYF. The entire variable domain, with the rest obtained from reference TRBV9 and TRBJ2-3, is as follows: DSGVTQTPKHLITATGQRVTLRCSPRSGDLSVYWYQQSLDQGLQFLIQYYNGEERAKGNILERFSAQQFPDLHSELNLSSLELGDSALYFCASSVERGTTDTQYFGPGTRLTVL.

The chain combines TRBV5-1 with TRBJ2-5, with 11 bases aligning to TRBD2. The V gene's germline CDR1 is SGHRS and CDR2 YFSETQ. This CDR3 has 15 residues. J gave up 3 bases and V 5 bases, and 6 bases lay outside the gene matches. This chain's CDR3 is CASSDSGGAKETQYF. CDR3 nucleotides: TGCGCCAGCAGTGATAGCGGGGGGGCCAAAGAGACCCAGTACTTC.

The genes are TRBV5-6 and TRBJ1-2; TRBD1 is a possible D gene (5 bases). Per germline, CDR1 SGHDT and CDR2 YYEEEE. The ends were cut back, 5 bases at V and 3 bases at J, with 20 bases in the middle. The CDR3 is made up of 16 amino acids. The CDR3 sequence: CASRLQYRGGHYGYTF. In nucleotides, the CDR3 is TGTGCCAGCAGATTACAGTACCGGGGGGGACACTATGGCTACACCTTC.

The chain is built from TRBV11-1 and TRBJ1-1; no clear D. The CDR3 totals 14 residues. Germline V CDR1 and CDR2: SGHAT, FQDESV (reference sequence). V lost 1 base, J lost 0 bases, and 6 bases lay in between. As DNA, the CDR3 is TGTGCCAGCAGCTTAGGGCTGTTGAACACTGAAGCTTTCTTT. Its translation: CASSLGLLNTEAFF.

This clone occurred once. The rearrangement uses TRBV6-5 and TRBJ2-7, with TRBD2 matching over 8 bases. Germline V gene lookup returns CDR1 MNHEY and CDR2 SVGAGI. V trimming: 9 bases; J trimming: 4 bases; junction bases outside the gene matches: 8. The length of the CDR3 is 13 residues. The CDR3 DNA follows: TGTGCCAGTCATAATCGGGGGGGGTACGAGCAGTACTTC. The encoded protein is CASHNRGGYEQYF.

This chain links TRBV25-1 with TRBJ1-1; TRBD1 might be the D (5 bases). The CDR3 has 16 amino acids. Trimming took 3 bases from V and 2 from J, leaving 16 bases between them. Germline CDR1 is MGHDK and CDR2 is SYGVNS. The CDR3 loop reads CASSEVRVQGNTEAFF. DNA for the CDR3: TGTGCCAGCAGTGAGGTTCGAGTCCAGGGAAACACTGAAGCTTTCTTT.

This clone was picked up a small number of times. V usage is TRBV10-1 and J usage is TRBJ1-1, with D tentatively TRBD1 (6 bases). The CDR3 loop spans 14 amino acids. Germline V CDR1 and CDR2: WNHNN, SYGVQD (reference sequence). V was shortened by 6 bases and J by 4 bases, with 15 bases between the two germline ends. CDR3 in amino acids: CASRRTAGGTEAFF. CDR3 nucleotide sequence: TGCGCCAGCAGAAGGACAGCCGGCGGCACTGAAGCTTTCTTT.

The J gene is TRBJ2-3, the V gene TRBV7-9; D is possibly TRBD1 (5 bases). Trimming left V 0 bases short and J 6 bases short, with 10 bases between. Per germline, CDR1 SEHNR and CDR2 FQNEAQ (reference sequence). CDR3 length: 14 residues. CDR3 DNA sequence: TGTGCCAGCAGCTTAGCTCTGGGGCGGGATACGCAGTATTTT. Protein: CASSLALGRDTQYF.

V gene TRBV19 combines with J gene TRBJ1-2; 9 positions agree with TRBD1. CDR3 length: 15 amino acids. The junction had 7 bases not matched to a gene; V was cut back by 2 bases and J by 6 bases. Germline V gene data show CDR1 as LNHDA and CDR2 as SQIVND (reference sequence). The CDR3 spells CASSILDRGADGYTF. As DNA, the CDR3 is TGTGCCAGTAGTATATTGGACAGGGGCGCGGATGGCTACACCTTC.

A few counts support this clone. The V and J genes are TRBV6-5 and TRBJ2-7; the D is unclear. Germline assignment: CDR1 MNHEY and CDR2 SVGAGI. V was trimmed by 2 bases and J by 2 bases, leaving 10 bases between them. CDR3 length equals 14 residues. The DNA of the CDR3 is TGTGCCAGCAGTTACAACGACGGAGCCTACGAGCAGTACTTC. It specifies CASSYNDGAYEQYF.

V usage is TRBV30 and J usage is TRBJ2-7; TRBD2 might be the D (6 bases). Trimming pared 4 bases from V and 0 bases from J, leaving 13 bases between. The CDR3 has 14 residues. Per the germline V gene, CDR1 is GTSNPN and CDR2 is SVGIG (reference sequence). As DNA, the CDR3 is TGTGCCTGGAACCGGGGGACCTCCTCCTACGAGCAGTACTTC. Protein product: CAWNRGTSSYEQYF.

Remarks on this clone: This sample also contains other DNA sequences that code for the same CDR3. The chain couples TRBV28 to TRBJ1-1; 8 bases agree with TRBD1. Germline V lookup: CDR1 MDHEN, CDR2 SYDVKM. V shed 6 bases, J shed 1 base, and the junction held 7 bases outside the gene matches. The CDR3 is made up of 15 amino acids. CDR3 amino acids: CASSVLQGANTEAFF. The CDR3 bases are TGTGCCAGCAGCGTGCTTCAGGGGGCGAACACTGAAGCTTTCTTT.

Comment on this clone: The sample holds other DNA sequences that translate to the same CDR3. The chain uses TRBV5-8 and TRBJ2-7; perhaps TRBD1 as D (6 bases). Trimming shortened V by 0 bases and J by 1 base, and 11 bases separated the two germline ends. The V gene's germline CDR1 is SGHTS and CDR2 YDEGEE. This CDR3 region has 15 residues. This CDR3 reads CASSLGGHKSYEQYF. The CDR3 DNA reads as TGTGCCAGCAGCTTGGGGGGACATAAATCCTACGAGCAGTACTTC.

This chain uses TRBV5-5 with TRBJ2-6, with a possible D match to TRBD1 (7 bases). This CDR3 is 18 amino acids long. Looked up from germline, CDR1 is SGHKS and CDR2 is YYEKEE (reference sequence). V was pared by 3 bases and J by 2 bases, with 18 bases between. The DNA of the CDR3 is TGTGCCAGCAGCTCGGACAGGATGGAGGGCACTGGGGCCAACGTCCTGACTTTC. Its translation: CASSSDRMEGTGANVLTF.

This sequence joins TRBV7-9 and TRBJ1-6, with D possibly matching TRBD1 (6 bases). The germline CDR1 and CDR2 sequences are SEHNR and FQNEAQ (reference sequence). V was cut by 5 bases and J by 13 bases, with 12 bases left in between. This CDR3 is 12 amino acids long. In DNA form, the CDR3 reads TGTGCCAGCAGCCCACAGGGTGGGCCCCTCCACTTT. This translates into CASSPQGGPLHF. Full variable domain (rest looked up from reference TRBV7-9 and TRBJ1-6): DTGVSQNPRHKITKRGQNVTFRCDPISEHNRLYWYRQTLGQGPEFLTYFQNEAQLEKSRLLSDRFSAERPKGSFSTLEIQRTEQGDSAMYLCASSPQGGPLHFGNGTRLTVT.

The rearrangement joins TRBV5-1 to TRBJ1-1; D is ambiguous. The CDR3 consists of 13 residues. V lost 0 bases and J lost 6, with 9 bases in between. Germline V CDR1 and CDR2: SGHRS, YFSETQ. The CDR3 spells CASSLAVSAEAFF. The CDR3 DNA sequence: TGCGCCAGCAGCTTGGCCGTATCGGCTGAAGCTTTCTTT.

V usage is TRBV4-1 and J usage is TRBJ1-2; D gene unclear. The CDR3 sequence is 12 residues long. Trimming cost V 1 base and J 6 bases, with 6 bases left between them. Per the germline V gene, CDR1 is MGHRA and CDR2 is YSYEKL. In nucleotides, the CDR3 is TGCGCCAGCAGCCAAGTCCGAGATGGCTACACCTTC. It specifies CASSQVRDGYTF.

Here the CDR3 DNA reads TGCAGCGTTGATCGGACAGTCGACTATGGCTACACCTTC. Translation gives CSVDRTVDYGYTF. J is TRBJ1-2 and V is TRBV29-1; D is possibly TRBD1 (6 bases). Germline CDR1 is SQVTM and CDR2 is ANQGSEA. V was shortened by 3 bases and J by 3 bases, with 11 bases between the two germline ends. The CDR3 contains 13 residues.

This clone turned up a few times. J is TRBJ1-1 and V is TRBV19; D unresolved. The germline V and J ends were trimmed by 5 bases and 1 base, with 11 bases remaining between them. The CDR3 contains 14 residues. Germline V gene data show CDR1 as LNHDA and CDR2 as SQIVND (reference sequence). The CDR3 loop reads CASSEGLQNTEAFF. The CDR3 DNA sequence: TGTGCCAGTAGTGAAGGACTGCAGAACACTGAAGCTTTCTTT.

The chain has TRBV5-1 and TRBJ1-5; TRBD1 matches 8 bases. There are 17 residues in the CDR3. V shed 0 bases and J 3 bases; nucleotides not matched to a gene: 8. CDR1 and CDR2 from the germline V gene are SGHRS and YFSETQ. Here the CDR3 reads CASSLAPSTGANQPQHF. The CDR3 DNA follows: TGCGCCAGCAGCTTGGCCCCCTCGACAGGGGCCAATCAGCCCCAGCATTTT.

The chain links TRBV19 to TRBJ2-7; 14 bases fit TRBD2. In germline, CDR1 is LNHDA, CDR2 SQIVND (reference sequence). This CDR3 is built from 18 residues. V was pared by 5 bases and J by 4 bases, with 13 bases of the junction left unmatched. CDR3 protein: CASSPGLAGGLTQYEQYF. CDR3 bases: TGTGCCAGTAGTCCTGGACTAGCGGGGGGCCTTACCCAGTACGAGCAGTACTTC.

The chain combines TRBV6-1 with TRBJ1-4; a weak D match, TRBD1 (5 bases). Between the trimmed V and J ends, which lost 5 bases and 4 bases, there was a span of 11 bases. The CDR3 is 14 amino acids. Germline lookup yields CDR1 MNHNS and CDR2 SASEGT. The chain's CDR3 is CASSPWGGNEKLFF. The DNA of the CDR3 is TGTGCCAGCAGTCCGTGGGGCGGTAATGAAAAACTGTTTTTT.

This chain uses TRBV7-8 with TRBJ2-2, with 7 bases fitting TRBD2. The V segment lost 4 bases and the J segment 6 bases; nucleotides outside the gene matches: 8. Looked up from germline, CDR1 is SGHVS and CDR2 is FQNEAQ. The CDR3 has 15 amino acids. The CDR3 sequence is CASSSGTMGSGELFF. CDR3 sequence (DNA): TGTGCCAGCAGCTCCGGGACTATGGGATCCGGGGAGCTGTTTTTT.